This is a list of T cell receptor beta chains from one sample in a study of T cell responses to AZD1222 COVID-19 vaccine. Sequenced by immunoSEQ multiplex PCR; TCRdb stores in-frame clones only, minus some. The sample has some 150,000 clones, more than 75% seen once; the top ten hold less than 2.5%. The sample here was peripheral blood, taken 28 days after the second AZD1222 dose. The source of these receptors is an adult who received the AZD1222 COVID-19 vaccine. Each CDR3 is given with its conserved first and last residue. D genes are given only for firm matches. The size entry is marked missing in some rows and otherwise reads once, few, many or a size class.

DNA,CDR3,size,J,D,V
TGTGCCAGCAGGAAAGACAAGACGAACACTGAAGCTTTCTTT,CASRKDKTNTEAFF,.,TRBJ1-1,.,TRBV2
TGTGCCAGCTCACTACCGGACAGGGCCACTGAAGCTTTCTTT,CASSLPDRATEAFF,.,TRBJ1-1,TRBD1,TRBV18
TGTGCCAGCAGCTTAGCTCCGGCAGCGGTTGGTAACGAGCAGTACTTC,CASSLAPAAVGNEQYF,.,TRBJ2-7,.,TRBV7-9
TGTGCCAGCATTGGGGGCGACGAGCAGTACTTC,CASIGGDEQYF,.,TRBJ2-7,.,TRBV6-5
TGTGCCAGCAGCTTGACTACAGGGGAAGGTGGCTACACCTTC,CASSLTTGEGGYTF,.,TRBJ1-2,TRBD1,TRBV5-4
TGTGCCAGTACCCCGACAGGGGCCTCCTACGAGCAGTACTTC,CASTPTGASYEQYF,.,TRBJ2-7,TRBD1,TRBV19
TGCGCCAGCAGCTTGGTTTCAGGGGTTTTAAGTGAGCAGTTCTTC,CASSLVSGVLSEQFF,.,TRBJ2-1,.,TRBV5-1
TGTGCCATTCGGACTAGCGGGGGGGCCGGCTCCTACAATGAGCAGTTCTTC,CAIRTSGGAGSYNEQFF,.,TRBJ2-1,TRBD2,TRBV10-3
TGTGCCAGCTCACCACGAACTCCGGACTCTGGAAACACCATATATTTT,CASSPRTPDSGNTIYF,.,TRBJ1-3,.,TRBV18
TGTGCCAGCAGCCCCAGAGTACTTCCCGTGGAGACCCAGTACTTC,CASSPRVLPVETQYF,.,TRBJ2-5,.,TRBV3-1/TRBV3-2
TGTGCCAGCAGGGGACTAGCGAACACCGGGGAGCTGTTTTTT,CASRGLANTGELFF,.,TRBJ2-2,TRBD2,TRBV3-1/TRBV3-2
TGCAGCGTTGGGGGACAGGGCGGGTTCCCCGAGCAGTACTTC,CSVGGQGGFPEQYF,once,TRBJ2-7,TRBD1,TRBV29-1
TGTCCAGGGGCGGGAGCCATATACGAGCAGTACTTC,CPGAGAIYEQYF,.,TRBJ2-7,.,TRBV7-3
TGTGCCAGCAGTGAAGCGCCGGGGGGCTATGGCTACACCTTC,CASSEAPGGYGYTF,.,TRBJ1-2,.,TRBV2
TGCGCCAGCAGCGAACAGGGGAACACTGAAGCTTTCTTT,CASSEQGNTEAFF,once,TRBJ1-1,.,TRBV5-1
TGTGCCAGCTCACCGGGACTAGCGAACTCCTACGAGCAGTACTTC,CASSPGLANSYEQYF,once,TRBJ2-7,TRBD2,TRBV18
TGTGCCAGCAAGGGTCAGAGGCTCCTCCACTTT,CASKGQRLLHF,.,TRBJ1-6,.,TRBV28
TGTGCCAGTAGCCCTGGTTGGACAGGGTCCAATTCACCCCTCCACTTT,CASSPGWTGSNSPLHF,.,TRBJ1-6,TRBD1,TRBV19
TGTGCCAGCAGCTTGGGGGGGGCCGGCGGGAACACTGAAGCTTTCTTT,CASSLGGAGGNTEAFF,.,TRBJ1-1,.,TRBV11-1
TGTGCCAGCAGTCGGATAGCGGGGACGGTCACCGGGGAGCTGTTTTTT,CASSRIAGTVTGELFF,.,TRBJ2-2,TRBD2,TRBV2
TGTGCCAGCAGTTTCCGGGCCGACGGGACCCAGTACTTC,CASSFRADGTQYF,.,TRBJ2-5,.,TRBV27
TGTGCCAGTAGTTGGACTAGCGGGACCATTCAGTACTTC,CASSWTSGTIQYF,.,TRBJ2-4,TRBD2,TRBV19
TGCGCCAGCAGCTTCGGATCTGGCACAGATACGCAGTATTTT,CASSFGSGTDTQYF,once,TRBJ2-3,.,TRBV5-1
TGTGCCAGCTCCCCCTTGAGGGGGGAGACCCAGTACTTC,CASSPLRGETQYF,.,TRBJ2-5,.,TRBV18
TGCAGCCCCTTGGGGACGACCTCCTACGAGCAGTACTTC,CSPLGTTSYEQYF,.,TRBJ2-7,.,TRBV29-1
TGTGCCAGCAGCTTAGCTGGGGAGGTTAATTCACCCCTCCACTTT,CASSLAGEVNSPLHF,.,TRBJ1-6,.,TRBV11-2
TGTGCCAGTACCCCACACCATCAGCCTTCGGCAACTAATGAAAAACTGTTTTTT,CASTPHHQPSATNEKLFF,.,TRBJ1-4,.,TRBV19
TGTGCCAGCAGCTTACAGGAGAACACTGAAGCTTTCTTT,CASSLQENTEAFF,once,TRBJ1-1,.,TRBV7-9
TGTGCCAGCAGCGGTCGCACTGAAGCTTTCTTT,CASSGRTEAFF,.,TRBJ1-1,.,TRBV13
TGTGCCAGCAGCTCTCCGCGGACAGGAGGGGAAAAACTGTTTTTT,CASSSPRTGGEKLFF,once,TRBJ1-4,TRBD1,TRBV7-9
TGTGCCAGTAGTCCCGGGGTCGCAACTAATGAAAAACTGTTTTTT,CASSPGVATNEKLFF,.,TRBJ1-4,.,TRBV19
TGTGCCAGCAGCACCGGACAGGGGGTTAGTTCACCCCTCCACTTT,CASSTGQGVSSPLHF,.,TRBJ1-6,TRBD1,TRBV11-2
TGCGCCAGCAGAGATCTCCCAGGCCTCTATACGCAGTATTTT,CASRDLPGLYTQYF,.,TRBJ2-3,.,TRBV5-1
TGTGCCAGCAGCCTCTCGGAATACTATGGCTACACCTTC,CASSLSEYYGYTF,once,TRBJ1-2,.,TRBV3-1/TRBV3-2
TGTGCCAGCAGCCAAGCGGGACTATATAACACCGGGGAGCTGTTTTTT,CASSQAGLYNTGELFF,.,TRBJ2-2,TRBD2,TRBV4-2
TGTGCCTCCAGGAGGGCATCGAACACCGGGGAGCTGTTTTTT,CASRRASNTGELFF,.,TRBJ2-2,.,TRBV19
TGTGCCAGTAACGGTAGAGGGAGAGGGTTCAATGAGCAGTTCTTC,CASNGRGRGFNEQFF,.,TRBJ2-1,.,TRBV19
TGTGCCCTCGGCGGTGAGCAGTACTTC,CALGGEQYF,.,TRBJ2-7,.,TRBV2
TGTGCCAGCAGCTTATGGGAGACCCAGTACTTC,CASSLWETQYF,.,TRBJ2-5,.,TRBV7-9
TGTGCCAGCTCACCTCTGGGGCCCTACGAGCAGTACTTC,CASSPLGPYEQYF,.,TRBJ2-7,.,TRBV18
TGCGCCAGCAGCTTGGCCGGACCGGGGGATGGCTACACCTTC,CASSLAGPGDGYTF,.,TRBJ1-2,.,TRBV5-1
TGCAGTGCTAGTGATCGCAGGGTTGACGAGCAGTACTTC,CSASDRRVDEQYF,few,TRBJ2-7,.,TRBV20-1